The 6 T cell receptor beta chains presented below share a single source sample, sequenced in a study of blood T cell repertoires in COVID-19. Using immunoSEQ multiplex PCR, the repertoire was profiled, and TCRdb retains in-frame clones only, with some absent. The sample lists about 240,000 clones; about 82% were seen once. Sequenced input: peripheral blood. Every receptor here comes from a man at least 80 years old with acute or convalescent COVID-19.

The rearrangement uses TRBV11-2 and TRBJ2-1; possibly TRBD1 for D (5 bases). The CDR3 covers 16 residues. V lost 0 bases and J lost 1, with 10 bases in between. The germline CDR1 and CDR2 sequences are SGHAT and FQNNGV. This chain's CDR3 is CASSLDSAGSYNEQFF. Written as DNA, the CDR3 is TGTGCCAGCAGCTTAGATTCGGCAGGGTCCTACAATGAGCAGTTCTTC.

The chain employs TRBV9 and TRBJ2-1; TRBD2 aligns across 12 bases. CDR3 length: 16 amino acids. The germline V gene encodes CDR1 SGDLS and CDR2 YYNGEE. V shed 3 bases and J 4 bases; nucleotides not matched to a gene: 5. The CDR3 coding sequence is TGTGCCAGCAGCGCGGGACTAGCGGGCCCATACAATGAGCAGTTCTTC. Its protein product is CASSAGLAGPYNEQFF.

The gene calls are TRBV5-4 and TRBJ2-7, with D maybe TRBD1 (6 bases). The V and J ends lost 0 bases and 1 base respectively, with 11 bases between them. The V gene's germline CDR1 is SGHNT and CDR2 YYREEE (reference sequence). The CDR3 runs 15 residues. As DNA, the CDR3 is TGTGCCAGCAGCTTGGCAGGGGCTAGATCCTACGAGCAGTACTTC. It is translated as CASSLAGARSYEQYF. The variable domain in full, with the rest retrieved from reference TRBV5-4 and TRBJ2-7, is ETGVTQSPTHLIKTRGQQVTLRCSSQSGHNTVSWYQQALGQGPQFIFQYYREEENGRGNFPPRFSGLQFPNYSSELNVNALELDDSALYLCASSLAGARSYEQYFGPGTRLTVT.

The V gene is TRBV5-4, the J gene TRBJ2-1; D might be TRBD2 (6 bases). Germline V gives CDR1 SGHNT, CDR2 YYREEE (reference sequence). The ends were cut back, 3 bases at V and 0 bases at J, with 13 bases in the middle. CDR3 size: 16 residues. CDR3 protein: CASSWGLPSSYNEQFF. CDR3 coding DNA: TGTGCCAGCAGCTGGGGACTGCCGAGCTCCTACAATGAGCAGTTCTTC.

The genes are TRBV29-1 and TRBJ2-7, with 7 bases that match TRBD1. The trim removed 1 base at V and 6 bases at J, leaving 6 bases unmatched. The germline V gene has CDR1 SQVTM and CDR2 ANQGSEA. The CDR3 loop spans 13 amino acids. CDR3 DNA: TGCAGCGTTGAAGTGAAGGCAGGGGGCGAGCAGTACTTC. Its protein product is CSVEVKAGGEQYF.

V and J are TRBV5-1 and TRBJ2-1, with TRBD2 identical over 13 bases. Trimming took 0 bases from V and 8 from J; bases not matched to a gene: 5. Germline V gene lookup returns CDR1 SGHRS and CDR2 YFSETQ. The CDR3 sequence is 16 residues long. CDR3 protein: CASSLGRTSGSYEQFF. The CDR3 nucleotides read TGCGCCAGCAGCTTGGGGAGGACTAGCGGGAGTTATGAGCAGTTCTTC.